Following are 26 T cell receptor beta chains from one sample sequenced in a study of T cell responses to AZD1222 COVID-19 vaccine. The data were produced by immunoSEQ multiplex PCR, yet TCRdb's version contains in-frame clones alone and is incomplete. This table has approximately 100,000 clones, 90% appearing once. This sample comprised peripheral blood, obtained on day 0 of AZD1222 vaccination. These receptors originate from an adult in good health.

The chain carries TRBV19 and TRBJ1-2; D is undetermined. Germline V gene sequence: CDR1 LNHDA, CDR2 SQIVND (reference sequence). The CDR3 is 15 amino acids. V was trimmed by 5 bases and J by 0 bases, leaving 13 bases between them. In DNA, the CDR3 is TGTGCCAGTAGTTATAGCGTCAGAGCTAACTATGGCTACACCTTC. As protein: CASSYSVRANYGYTF.

This clone was seen a single time. The chain combines TRBV3-1 (or the pseudogene TRBV3-2) with TRBJ1-2; 9 bases are shared with TRBD1. Germline CDR1 LGHDT, CDR2 YNNKEL (reference sequence). CDR3 size: 19 residues. Trimming removed 1 base from V and 2 bases from J; junction bases left unmatched: 14. The CDR3 protein is CASSQGGWDRVTLNYGYTF. CDR3 sequence (DNA): TGTGCCAGCAGCCAAGGAGGATGGGACAGGGTGACCCTAAACTATGGCTACACCTTC.

The chain is built from TRBV19 and TRBJ1-2; D not certain. V dropped 4 bases and J dropped 4 bases, with 13 bases sitting between them. This CDR3 has 14 residues. Germline V gives CDR1 LNHDA, CDR2 SQIVND (reference sequence). The CDR3: CASSSQKGTYGYTF. CDR3 in DNA: TGTGCCAGTAGTAGTCAAAAGGGAACCTATGGCTACACCTTC.

Only a few counts were recorded for this clone. The chain uses TRBV7-2 and TRBJ1-6; tentatively, D is TRBD1 (6 bases). CDR1 SGHTA and CDR2 FQGNSA come from the germline V gene. The CDR3 totals 14 residues. V lost 5 bases and J lost 10, with 15 bases in between. Here the CDR3 DNA reads TGTGCCAGCAGCGCCAACAGGGCGCGGTCACCCCTCCACTTT. This gives the protein CASSANRARSPLHF.

The chain is built from TRBV30 and TRBJ1-5; unclear D gene. The V gene lost 5 bases and the J gene lost 6 bases, with 14 bases spanning the gap. In germline, CDR1 is GTSNPN, CDR2 SVGIG (reference sequence). The CDR3 extends over 13 amino acids. In DNA, the CDR3 is TGTGCCTGGGGACGGATGGTTGGTCAGCCCCAGCATTTT. It translates to CAWGRMVGQPQHF.

The V gene is TRBV25-1, the J gene TRBJ1-2; D remains ambiguous. CDR1 and CDR2 (germline): MGHDK, SYGVNS. With 5 bases removed from V and 8 bases from J, the gap between germline ends came to 9 bases. The CDR3 contains 11 residues. CDR3: CASSKGYGYTF. CDR3 sequence (DNA): TGTGCCAGCAGTAAAGGCTACGGCTACACCTTC.

This rearrangement joins TRBV11-3 to TRBJ2-3; D is possibly TRBD2 (6 bases). The CDR3 consists of 16 residues. The germline V and J ends were trimmed by 1 base and 2 bases, with 13 bases remaining between them. Germline V gene sequence: CDR1 SGHNT, CDR2 YENEEA. In DNA form, the CDR3 reads TGTGCCAGCAGCTTAGGGCTAGCGAAAGACACAGATACGCAGTATTTT. Translating it yields CASSLGLAKDTDTQYF.

The V call is TRBV7-9, the J call TRBJ2-3; 7 nucleotides agree with TRBD1. Germline V gene data show CDR1 as SEHNR and CDR2 as FQNEAQ (reference sequence). The CDR3 length is 15 residues. The ends lost 5 bases at V and 6 bases at J; junction bases unmatched: 11. CDR3 bases: TGTGCCAGCAGCCCCGACGGACAGGCCGGGGATACGCAGTATTTT. Amino acid sequence: CASSPDGQAGDTQYF.

The rearrangement links TRBV28 to TRBJ1-4; TRBD1 matches 9 bases. The CDR3 consists of 15 residues. Germline V gives CDR1 MDHEN, CDR2 SYDVKM. With V trimmed by 6 bases and J by 4 bases, 6 bases remained unmatched. The CDR3 sequence: CASRETGQGNEKLFF. In DNA form, the CDR3 reads TGTGCCAGCAGGGAAACGGGACAGGGTAATGAAAAACTGTTTTTT.

The chain is built from TRBV5-1 and TRBJ2-7; a possible D gene is TRBD2 (6 bases). The germline gives CDR1 SGHRS, CDR2 YFSETQ. The CDR3 runs to 15 residues. The V and J ends lost 0 bases and 2 bases respectively, with 12 bases between them. CDR3 sequence (DNA): TGCGCCAGCAGCTTGGCTCCGGGGGACCCCTACGAGCAGTACTTC. This encodes CASSLAPGDPYEQYF.

This clone has just one count. The chain couples TRBV7-6 to TRBJ2-2, with no clear D. From germline, CDR1 is SGHVS and CDR2 FNYEAQ. V lost 1 base and J lost 4, with 16 bases in between. The CDR3 has 17 residues. The CDR3 nucleotides are TGTGCCAGCAGCTTAGGGGCAAGGTCCAAGGGCACCGGGGAGCTGTTTTTT. This translates into CASSLGARSKGTGELFF.

V gene TRBV5-4 combines with J gene TRBJ2-5, with D tentatively TRBD2 (6 bases). Germline CDR1 is SGHNT and CDR2 is YYREEE (reference sequence). The V end lost 4 bases, the J end lost 5 bases, and 15 bases lay between the germline ends. The CDR3 has 14 residues. CDR3 region: CASSTQRGSETQYF. The CDR3 DNA is TGTGCCAGCAGCACACAACGGGGGTCCGAGACCCAGTACTTC.

The chain is built from TRBV11-2 and TRBJ1-2; 9 positions match TRBD1. With 7 bases clipped from V and 0 bases from J, the junction kept 9 bases outside the gene matches. The CDR3 consists of 16 residues. Germline lookup yields CDR1 SGHAT and CDR2 FQNNGV. The CDR3 region is CASKKDRGSSNYGYTF. CDR3 coding DNA: TGTGCCAGCAAAAAGGACAGGGGAAGTTCTAACTATGGCTACACCTTC.

The rearrangement uses TRBV2 and TRBJ1-1; D ambiguous. Trimming shortened V by 5 bases and J by 2 bases, and 9 bases separated the two germline ends. Germline V gene data show CDR1 as SNHLY and CDR2 as FYNNEI. The CDR3 contains 13 residues. This CDR3 reads CASSPGRNTEAFF. The CDR3 nucleotides are TGTGCCAGCAGTCCCGGTCGTAACACTGAAGCTTTCTTT.

This chain uses TRBV6-5 with TRBJ2-2, with 11 bases lining up with TRBD1. This CDR3 is 16 amino acids long. Trimming took 2 bases from V and 7 from J; bases not matched to a gene: 6. Germline V CDR1 and CDR2: MNHEY, SVGAGI. Here the CDR3 reads CASSYGGQGAHGELFF. The CDR3 region has the DNA TGTGCCAGCAGTTACGGAGGACAGGGGGCACACGGGGAGCTGTTTTTT.

CDR3 bases: TGTGCCAGCTCCTTAACCTTGGGGGAAGACCAGCATTTT. Protein: CASSLTLGEDQHF. The chain employs TRBV18 and TRBJ1-5; possible D gene TRBD1, 5 bases. In germline, CDR1 is KGHSH, CDR2 LQKENI. This CDR3 has 13 residues. V dropped 6 bases and J dropped 12 bases, with 18 bases sitting between them. The full variable domain, rest sourced from reference TRBV18 and TRBJ1-5, is NAGVMQNPRHLVRRRGQEARLRCSPMKGHSHVYWYRQLPEEGLKFMVYLQKENIIDESGMPKERFSAEFPKEGPSILRIQQVVRGDSAAYFCASSLTLGEDQHFGDGTRLSIL.

This chain joins TRBV10-3 and TRBJ1-3; tentatively, D is TRBD1 (5 bases). There are 13 residues in the CDR3. Trimming took off 3 bases at V and 4 bases at J, with 7 bases between the two ends. The germline V gene encodes CDR1 ENHRY and CDR2 SYGVKD. The CDR3 is CAISEGAGNTIYF. CDR3 DNA sequence: TGTGCCATCAGTGAAGGGGCCGGAAACACCATATATTTT.

The chain has TRBV5-1 and TRBJ2-2; no clear D gene. The V and J ends lost 0 bases and 8 bases respectively, with 11 bases between them. Per germline, CDR1 SGHRS and CDR2 YFSETQ. The CDR3 length is 14 residues. CDR3 DNA sequence: TGCGCCAGCAGCTTGGTGACCCCGCGGGGGGAGCTGTTTTTT. Encoded protein: CASSLVTPRGELFF.

The rearrangement links TRBV6-6 to TRBJ2-7, with a weak D call TRBD1 (5 bases). Trimming pared 0 bases from V and 3 bases from J, leaving 9 bases between. This CDR3 has 14 amino acids. Germline V CDR1 and CDR2: MNHNY, SVGAGI (reference sequence). CDR3 coding DNA: TGTGCCAGCAGTTACTCGCCACAGGTCTACGAGCAGTACTTC. Translated, it gives CASSYSPQVYEQYF.

This sequence joins TRBV28 and TRBJ1-1, with D tentatively TRBD1 (5 bases). CDR3 length: 13 amino acids. Per the germline V gene, CDR1 is MDHEN and CDR2 is SYDVKM. The V and J ends lost 4 bases and 1 base respectively, with 7 bases between them. As DNA, the CDR3 is TGTGCCAGCAGTTGGGGGGGGAACACTGAAGCTTTCTTT. It codes for CASSWGGNTEAFF.

V and J are TRBV19 and TRBJ1-4; 7 bases line up with TRBD1. V was clipped by 3 bases and J by 5 bases; unmatched bases: 9. The CDR3 runs to 16 residues. Germline CDR1 and CDR2: LNHDA and SQIVND (reference sequence). CDR3 amino acids: CASSIWTGEGNEKLFF. The DNA for the CDR3 is TGTGCCAGTAGTATCTGGACAGGCGAGGGGAATGAAAAACTGTTTTTT.

The chain couples TRBV5-6 to TRBJ2-1; 10 nucleotides line up with TRBD1. Germline V gives CDR1 SGHDT, CDR2 YYEEEE. The CDR3 has 15 residues. The ends lost 0 bases at V and 7 bases at J; junction bases unmatched: 4. Written as DNA, the CDR3 is TGTGCCAGCAGCTTGGGGACAGGGGGTAAGAATGAGCAGTTCTTC. This gives the protein CASSLGTGGKNEQFF.

V and J are TRBV27 and TRBJ1-2; 11 bases are a match to TRBD1. The ends lost 5 bases at V and 6 bases at J; junction bases unmatched: 5. Germline lookup yields CDR1 MNHEY and CDR2 SMNVEV (reference sequence). The CDR3 totals 14 residues. The CDR3 DNA reads as TGTGCCAGCAGTGCCGGGACAGGGGGTGATGGCTACACCTTC. Amino acids: CASSAGTGGDGYTF.

V gene TRBV19 combines with J gene TRBJ1-5; 7 bases are a match to TRBD1. The CDR3 runs to 18 residues. Losses at the gene ends were 6 bases for V and 2 bases for J; bases not matched to a gene: 16. Germline assignment: CDR1 LNHDA and CDR2 SQIVND (reference sequence). The CDR3 is CASSSDQGVLVRNQPQHF. Here the CDR3 DNA reads TGTGCCAGTAGCTCCGACCAGGGGGTTCTGGTTCGCAATCAGCCCCAGCATTTT.

The V call is TRBV12-3 or TRBV12-4, the J call TRBJ2-3, with no clear D. V was shortened by 3 bases and J by 6 bases, with 10 bases between the two germline ends. This CDR3 comprises 13 residues. CDR3 sequence reads: CASSFTGIDTQYF. CDR3 DNA sequence: TGTGCCAGCAGTTTCACTGGTATCGATACGCAGTATTTT.

The genes are TRBV18 and TRBJ1-3, with D maybe TRBD1 (6 bases). The CDR3 length is 17 residues. Looked up from germline, CDR1 is KGHSH and CDR2 is LQKENI. Deletions cut 4 bases from V and 6 bases from J, with 22 bases between. The CDR3 protein is CASSLHMGAQVQNTIYF. The DNA of the CDR3 is TGTGCCAGCTCACTTCACATGGGGGCCCAAGTTCAAAACACCATATATTTT.